Listed below are T cell receptor beta chains from one sample, sequenced in a study of T cell responses to AZD1222 COVID-19 vaccine. The repertoire was sequenced with immunoSEQ multiplex PCR; TCRdb's copy has only in-frame clones and lacks some. The table lists about 170,000 clones, more than 85% of them singletons. Here the sequenced sample was peripheral blood, taken on day 0 of AZD1222 vaccination. The receptors originated from an adult in good health. CDR3s include the opening cysteine and the closing phenylalanine or tryptophan. The D gene is left open where the match is weak. The listing skips clone size in some rows; elsewhere it reads once, few, many or a size class.

J gene: TRBJ1-2; clone size: NA; V gene: TRBV12-3/TRBV12-4; D gene: NA; CDR3 protein: CASSLIAYGYTF; CDR3 DNA: TGTGCCAGCAGTTTGATTGCCTATGGCTACACCTTC
J gene: TRBJ1-2; clone size: NA; V gene: TRBV5-1; D gene: NA; CDR3 protein: CASSFDRLANNGYTF; CDR3 DNA: TGCGCCAGCAGCTTTGACAGGTTGGCGAATAATGGCTACACCTTC
J gene: TRBJ1-1; clone size: NA; V gene: TRBV5-4; D gene: NA; CDR3 protein: CASSVTGNTEAFF; CDR3 DNA: TGTGCCAGCAGCGTCACAGGGAACACTGAAGCTTTCTTT
J gene: TRBJ2-7; clone size: NA; V gene: TRBV27; D gene: TRBD2; CDR3 protein: CASSSGLVAYEQYF; CDR3 DNA: TGTGCCAGCAGTTCAGGACTAGTGGCCTACGAGCAGTACTTC
J gene: TRBJ1-2; clone size: NA; V gene: TRBV2; D gene: TRBD1; CDR3 protein: CASSPSRGGTAYTF; CDR3 DNA: TGTGCCAGCAGCCCCTCCAGGGGGGGGACGGCTTACACCTTC
J gene: TRBJ2-5; clone size: NA; V gene: TRBV18; D gene: TRBD1; CDR3 protein: CASSPLQGARKETQYF; CDR3 DNA: TGTGCCAGCTCACCGCTGCAGGGGGCGCGCAAAGAGACCCAGTACTTC
J gene: TRBJ1-1; clone size: NA; V gene: TRBV2; D gene: NA; CDR3 protein: CASSPGQREAFF; CDR3 DNA: TGTGCCAGCAGTCCCGGGCAGCGTGAAGCTTTCTTT
J gene: TRBJ1-3; clone size: once; V gene: TRBV3-1/TRBV3-2; D gene: NA; CDR3 protein: CASSPVLALQPGNTIYF; CDR3 DNA: TGTGCCAGCAGCCCCGTCCTTGCCCTCCAACCGGGAAACACCATATATTTT
J gene: TRBJ1-2; clone size: NA; V gene: TRBV5-1; D gene: NA; CDR3 protein: CASSPGTDIFYGYTF; CDR3 DNA: TGCGCCAGCAGCCCCGGGACGGATATATTTTATGGCTACACCTTC
J gene: TRBJ1-6; clone size: NA; V gene: TRBV27; D gene: NA; CDR3 protein: CASSLIARESNSPLHF; CDR3 DNA: TGTGCCAGCAGTCTTATTGCCAGGGAATCGAATTCACCCCTCCACTTT
J gene: TRBJ1-1; clone size: NA; V gene: TRBV12-3/TRBV12-4; D gene: NA; CDR3 protein: CASRVMNTEAFF; CDR3 DNA: TGTGCCAGCAGGGTAATGAACACTGAAGCTTTCTTT
J gene: TRBJ2-3; clone size: NA; V gene: TRBV5-4; D gene: NA; CDR3 protein: CASSPKQRSTDTQYF; CDR3 DNA: TGTGCCAGCAGCCCGAAACAGAGAAGCACAGATACGCAGTATTTT
J gene: TRBJ1-2; clone size: NA; V gene: TRBV18; D gene: NA; CDR3 protein: CASSPNVDSGGYTF; CDR3 DNA: TGTGCCAGCTCACCCAACGTGGACTCCGGTGGCTACACCTTC
J gene: TRBJ2-1; clone size: NA; V gene: TRBV20-1; D gene: NA; CDR3 protein: CSATDNEQFF; CDR3 DNA: TGCAGTGCAACGGACAATGAGCAGTTCTTC
J gene: TRBJ1-5; clone size: NA; V gene: TRBV19; D gene: NA; CDR3 protein: CASSRQGQPQHF; CDR3 DNA: TGTGCCAGTAGTCGGCAGGGTCAGCCCCAGCATTTT
J gene: TRBJ1-1; clone size: NA; V gene: TRBV2; D gene: NA; CDR3 protein: CASSDNLRAFF; CDR3 DNA: TGTGCCAGCAGTGATAACCTCAGGGCTTTCTTT
J gene: TRBJ1-2; clone size: once; V gene: TRBV6-5; D gene: NA; CDR3 protein: CASRLGGAYGYTF; CDR3 DNA: TGTGCCAGCCGCCTGGGGGGCGCCTATGGCTACACCTTC
J gene: TRBJ2-5; clone size: NA; V gene: TRBV5-4; D gene: NA; CDR3 protein: CASSLAAIQETQYF; CDR3 DNA: TGTGCCAGCAGCTTGGCCGCAATCCAAGAGACCCAGTACTTC
J gene: TRBJ2-3; clone size: NA; V gene: TRBV5-8; D gene: TRBD2; CDR3 protein: CASSFSGGSTDTQYF; CDR3 DNA: TGTGCCAGCAGCTTTAGCGGGGGAAGCACAGATACGCAGTATTTT
J gene: TRBJ1-2; clone size: NA; V gene: TRBV6-2/TRBV6-3; D gene: NA; CDR3 protein: CASSRVQGLYGYTF; CDR3 DNA: TGTGCCAGCAGTCGGGTTCAGGGTCTTTATGGCTACACCTTC
J gene: TRBJ1-2; clone size: NA; V gene: TRBV5-1; D gene: TRBD1; CDR3 protein: CASSLARDSDYGYTF; CDR3 DNA: TGCGCCAGCAGCTTGGCCCGGGACAGCGACTATGGCTACACCTTC
J gene: TRBJ1-6; clone size: NA; V gene: TRBV19; D gene: NA; CDR3 protein: CASTSRRSNNSPLHF; CDR3 DNA: TGTGCCAGTACCTCAAGAAGGTCTAATAATTCACCCCTCCACTTT